The 29 T cell receptor beta chains below come from one sample, sequenced in a study of shared T cell receptors in the human thymus. Profiled with immunoSEQ multiplex PCR; TCRdb holds only in-frame clones, not every one. The profile shows hundreds of thousands of clones, 70% to 90% of them singletons. This sample also appeared in a second study, on human thymus T cells.

The specimen was thymocytes. The receptors stem from a boy under two years old with a congenital heart defect.

The V and J genes are TRBV29-1 and TRBJ2-7; TRBD2 aligns across 9 bases. In germline, CDR1 is SQVTM, CDR2 ANQGSEA. The CDR3 contains 15 residues. Trimming at V came to 4 bases and at J to 3 bases, leaving 10 bases not matched to a gene. CDR3 in amino acids: CSVVGAGGGYYEQYF. In DNA form, the CDR3 reads TGCAGCGTTGTCGGAGCGGGGGGAGGCTACTACGAGCAGTACTTC.

This rearrangement joins TRBV5-6 to TRBJ2-2; TRBD2 matches 8 bases. The junction had 9 bases not matched to a gene; V was cut back by 4 bases and J by 7 bases. The CDR3 totals 15 residues. The germline V gene encodes CDR1 SGHDT and CDR2 YYEEEE. The CDR3 is CASSMRGLVGGELFF. CDR3 coding DNA: TGTGCCAGCAGCATGAGGGGACTAGTAGGCGGGGAGCTGTTTTTT.

This rearrangement joins TRBV5-6 to TRBJ2-6; tentative D call: TRBD2 (6 bases). CDR3 length equals 17 residues. The V end was cut by 0 bases, the J end by 0 bases, with 10 bases between. CDR1 is SGHDT, CDR2 YYEEEE, per germline. The CDR3 nucleotides read TGTGCCAGCAGCTTGGCTGGGGGGTGCTCTGGGGCCAACGTCCTGACTTTC. Translation: CASSLAGGCSGANVLTF.

V gene TRBV28 combines with J gene TRBJ2-4; D is undetermined. V lost 3 bases to trimming and J lost 6 bases, with 6 bases between them. This CDR3 contains 12 residues. Germline lookup yields CDR1 MDHEN and CDR2 SYDVKM. CDR3 sequence: CASSFHGNIQYF. CDR3 sequence (DNA): TGTGCCAGCAGTTTTCACGGAAACATTCAGTACTTC.

This clone was picked up one time. The CDR3 nucleotides read TGTGCCAGCAGTGCGGGACAGCGAAGTCTCTATGGCTACACCTTC. As protein: CASSAGQRSLYGYTF. The V gene is TRBV2, the J gene TRBJ1-2, with 7 nucleotides matching TRBD1. The CDR3 covers 15 residues. Germline trimming cut 4 bases from V and 4 bases from J; bases unmatched to any gene: 9. The germline V gene encodes CDR1 SNHLY and CDR2 FYNNEI.

V and J are TRBV19 and TRBJ1-6; possible D gene TRBD1, 6 bases. The length of the CDR3 is 15 residues. The V gene lost 3 bases and the J gene lost 13 bases, with 19 bases spanning the gap. Germline V gene data show CDR1 as LNHDA and CDR2 as SQIVND (reference sequence). The CDR3 region is CASSMYSGVPIPLHF. Written as DNA, the CDR3 is TGTGCCAGTAGTATGTATTCAGGGGTCCCGATCCCCCTCCACTTT.

The V gene is TRBV6-5, the J gene TRBJ1-1; 7 bases map to TRBD1. This CDR3 has 14 residues. The V segment lost 6 bases and the J segment 0 bases; nucleotides outside the gene matches: 4. Germline V gene data show CDR1 as MNHEY and CDR2 as SVGAGI. The chain's CDR3 is CASRGQIMNTEAFF. CDR3 coding DNA: TGTGCCAGCAGGGGACAGATCATGAACACTGAAGCTTTCTTT.

CDR3 in DNA: TGTGCCAGCAGCTTACAGGGGGCGGCCTACACCTTC. Protein product: CASSLQGAAYTF. The V gene is TRBV7-9, the J gene TRBJ1-2; 8 bases match TRBD1. CDR3 size: 12 residues. Germline-derived CDR1 and CDR2 are SEHNR and FQNEAQ (reference sequence). J gave up 10 bases and V 2 bases, and 3 bases lay outside the gene matches.

This chain connects TRBV29-1 to TRBJ2-5, with D uncertain. This CDR3 spans 16 amino acids. Trimming took off 4 bases at V and 3 bases at J, with 21 bases between the two ends. Germline assignment: CDR1 SQVTM and CDR2 ANQGSEA. This CDR3 is CSVVVSGPPTEETQYF. The CDR3 DNA follows: TGCAGCGTTGTTGTTTCTGGGCCCCCAACCGAAGAGACCCAGTACTTC. The full variable domain, rest sourced from reference TRBV29-1 and TRBJ2-5, is SAVISQKPSRDICQRGTSLTIQCQVDSQVTMMFWYRQQPGQSLTLIATANQGSEATYESGFVIDKFPISRPNLTFSTLTVSNMSPEDSSIYLCSVVVSGPPTEETQYFGPGTRLLVL.

V gene TRBV27 combines with J gene TRBJ2-3, with a weak D call TRBD2 (7 bases). The CDR3 has 12 residues. Deletions cut 4 bases from V and 9 bases from J, with 11 bases between. Germline loops: CDR1 MNHEY, CDR2 SMNVEV (reference sequence). For the CDR3, the DNA is TGTGCCAGCAGTTCCTCGGGGGGCACGCAGTATTTT. Its protein product is CASSSSGGTQYF.

The chain is built from TRBV5-6 and TRBJ1-2; unclear D gene. Per germline, CDR1 SGHDT and CDR2 YYEEEE. This CDR3 comprises 15 residues. Trimming removed 1 base from V and 7 bases from J, with 17 bases in between. CDR3 protein: CASSLRGLRALGYTF. CDR3 DNA: TGTGCCAGCAGCTTGAGAGGACTCCGGGCCCTTGGCTACACCTTC.

This clone appeared once. The chain has TRBV7-9 and TRBJ2-5, with TRBD1 matching 9 bases. CDR1 is SEHNR and CDR2 is FQNEAQ in the germline V gene (reference sequence). Germline trimming cut 6 bases from V and 0 bases from J; bases unmatched to any gene: 17. CDR3 size: 19 residues. The CDR3 loop reads CASSLRQGEGSWYQETQYF. CDR3 coding DNA: TGTGCCAGCAGTCTAAGACAGGGGGAGGGTTCTTGGTACCAAGAGACCCAGTACTTC.

The rearrangement joins TRBV27 to TRBJ1-5; TRBD1 agrees at 8 bases. This CDR3 is built from 13 residues. Per the germline V gene, CDR1 is MNHEY and CDR2 is SMNVEV (reference sequence). With V trimmed by 6 bases and J by 4 bases, 2 bases remained unmatched. In DNA form, the CDR3 reads TGTGCCAGCAGACAGGGGGGGAATCAGCCCCAGCATTTT. Encoded protein: CASRQGGNQPQHF.

This clone has a single count. This sequence joins TRBV7-8 and TRBJ2-7; 14 positions match TRBD2. Germline V gene data show CDR1 as SGHVS and CDR2 as FQNEAQ. This CDR3 comprises 17 residues. V was pared by 5 bases and J by 5 bases, with 11 bases of the junction left unmatched. CDR3 DNA sequence: TGTGCCAGCAGCCTTAGACTAGCGGGAGGGCCGGGGAACGAGCAGTACTTC. It is translated as CASSLRLAGGPGNEQYF.

In its sample, this clone was seen a few times. V is TRBV15 and J is TRBJ1-5; tentative D call: TRBD1 (6 bases). V was shortened by 5 bases and J by 3 bases, with 20 bases between the two germline ends. Germline V lookup: CDR1 LNHNV, CDR2 YYDKDF (reference sequence). This CDR3 has 17 amino acids. The CDR3 DNA reads TGTGCCACCAGCCGGAGGGGGGGACGGAGATTCAATCAGCCCCAGCATTTT. Residues: CATSRRGGRRFNQPQHF.

V gene TRBV5-6 combines with J gene TRBJ2-3; 9 positions agree with TRBD2. This CDR3 comprises 14 residues. Germline CDR1 is SGHDT and CDR2 is YYEEEE. V was pared by 3 bases and J by 3 bases, with 2 bases of the junction left unmatched. CDR3 protein: CASSYSGGTDTQYF. For the CDR3, the DNA is TGTGCCAGCAGCTATAGCGGGGGAACAGATACGCAGTATTTT.

The V call is TRBV28, the J call TRBJ1-1; D possibly corresponds to TRBD1 (5 bases). V was shortened by 6 bases and J by 4 bases, with 18 bases between the two germline ends. This CDR3 contains 15 residues. Per the germline V gene, CDR1 is MDHEN and CDR2 is SYDVKM. The CDR3 bases are TGTGCCAGCAGAAAATCGTGGGGAAGGGGCACTGAAGCTTTCTTT. Protein: CASRKSWGRGTEAFF.

This chain connects TRBV9 to TRBJ1-2; D gene uncertain. Germline assignment: CDR1 SGDLS and CDR2 YYNGEE. Deletions cut 0 bases from V and 3 bases from J, with 27 bases between. This CDR3 contains 20 residues. The CDR3: CASSVDSDFIGDFGDYGYTF. The CDR3 DNA is TGTGCCAGCAGCGTAGACTCTGACTTCATCGGGGATTTCGGGGACTATGGCTACACCTTC.

The rearrangement uses TRBV5-1 and TRBJ2-5; 13 positions agree with TRBD2. CDR3 length equals 15 residues. Unmatched junction bases numbered 7, after V lost 6 bases and J lost 5 bases. CDR1 is SGHRS and CDR2 is YFSETQ in the germline V gene. The CDR3 nucleotides are TGCGCCAGCACCGGACTAGCGGGAGCGGTGGAGACCCAGTACTTC. This sequence encodes CASTGLAGAVETQYF. Drawing the rest from reference TRBV5-1 and TRBJ2-5, the complete variable domain is KAGVTQTPRYLIKTRGQQVTLSCSPISGHRSVSWYQQTPGQGLQFLFEYFSETQRNKGNFPGRFSGRQFSNSRSEMNVSTLELGDSALYLCASTGLAGAVETQYFGPGTRLLVL.

The chain joins TRBV5-1 to TRBJ1-1; 7 bases map to TRBD1. The CDR3 contains 13 residues. Trimming removed 5 bases from V and 11 bases from J; junction bases left unmatched: 12. CDR1 is SGHRS, CDR2 YFSETQ, per germline. The CDR3 here is CASSPDRKLVAFF. The DNA for the CDR3 is TGCGCCAGCAGTCCGGACAGGAAGCTGGTGGCTTTCTTT.

This clone appeared a single time. The CDR3 region is CATSRAGTASYEQYF. CDR3 sequence (DNA): TGTGCCACCAGCAGAGCCGGGACAGCTTCCTACGAGCAGTACTTC. The rearrangement uses TRBV15 and TRBJ2-7; 7 positions agree with TRBD1. This CDR3 has 15 residues. After removal of 1 base from V and 1 base from J, the junction contained 4 bases not matched to a gene. Germline loops: CDR1 LNHNV, CDR2 YYDKDF (reference sequence).

This chain connects TRBV2 to TRBJ2-1, with TRBD2 matching 8 bases. This CDR3 region has 11 residues. CDR1 is SNHLY, CDR2 FYNNEI, per germline. V dropped 7 bases and J dropped 13; count of bases not matched to a gene: 6. The DNA of the CDR3 is TGTGCCAGCATGGCGACTAGCGCCCAGTTCTTC. It specifies CASMATSAQFF.

The chain employs TRBV5-1 and TRBJ2-7; 8 bases match TRBD1. Trimming took 0 bases from V and 3 from J; bases not matched to a gene: 8. In germline, CDR1 is SGHRS, CDR2 YFSETQ. CDR3 size: 16 residues. The CDR3 sequence is CASSLARTGTHYEQYF. The CDR3, as DNA: TGCGCCAGCAGCTTGGCTAGGACAGGGACCCACTACGAGCAGTACTTC.

The chain employs TRBV27 and TRBJ2-1, with TRBD2 matching over 8 bases. The CDR3 sequence is 16 residues long. Germline CDR1 and CDR2: MNHEY and SMNVEV (reference sequence). Trimming removed 5 bases from V and 3 bases from J; junction bases left unmatched: 9. CDR3 in DNA: TGTGCCAGCAGTCCTCGTGTAGCGGGAAACTACAATGAGCAGTTCTTC. This sequence encodes CASSPRVAGNYNEQFF.

The chain couples TRBV7-2 to TRBJ2-5, with 12 bases that match TRBD2. Unmatched junction bases numbered 5, after V lost 5 bases and J lost 4 bases. This CDR3 has 15 residues. Germline V gene lookup returns CDR1 SGHTA and CDR2 FQGNSA. The CDR3 DNA reads as TGTGCCAGCAGCACCGGACTAGCGGGGCGAGAGACCCAGTACTTC. Its protein product is CASSTGLAGRETQYF.

The chain has TRBV4-1 and TRBJ2-7; 7 nucleotides agree with TRBD2. The CDR3 extends over 18 amino acids. Per the germline V gene, CDR1 is MGHRA and CDR2 is YSYEKL. V shed 0 bases and J 3 bases; nucleotides not matched to a gene: 14. The CDR3 sequence: CASSQDFSRLAARYEQYF. The CDR3 DNA reads TGCGCCAGCAGCCAAGATTTTTCTCGCCTAGCGGCGCGCTACGAGCAGTACTTC.

The V and J genes are TRBV28 and TRBJ2-5; 9 bases map to TRBD1. The CDR3 sequence is 15 residues long. CDR1 and CDR2 from the germline V gene are MDHEN and SYDVKM. Trimming took 5 bases from V and 1 from J; bases not matched to a gene: 5. The CDR3 here is CASSGGQGPQETQYF. As DNA, the CDR3 is TGTGCCAGCAGTGGCGGACAGGGGCCCCAAGAGACCCAGTACTTC.

The DNA of the CDR3 is TGTGCCAGCAAGGGTGGCGGACTTCAGTTCTTC. The encoded protein is CASKGGGLQFF. V gene TRBV25-1 combines with J gene TRBJ2-1; D is possibly TRBD2 (5 bases). Germline V gene data show CDR1 as MGHDK and CDR2 as SYGVNS. This CDR3 is built from 11 residues. The V end lost 7 bases, the J end lost 13 bases, and 14 bases lay between the germline ends.

The rearrangement uses TRBV19 and TRBJ1-1, with TRBD1 matching 8 bases. V dropped 5 bases and J dropped 6; count of bases not matched to a gene: 11. The CDR3 runs to 15 residues. Germline V CDR1 and CDR2: LNHDA, SQIVND (reference sequence). The CDR3 coding sequence is TGTGCCAGTAGTCCTCACAGGGGGACCCAACCTGAAGCTTTCTTT. Protein sequence: CASSPHRGTQPEAFF.